This T cell receptor beta chain was identified during a study of regulatory T cells in long-lasting Graves disease (dated by TCRdb to about 2021). Background on the whole study: Antithyroid drugs had been taken for less than 3 months by newly diagnosed Graves' disease patients. A total of roughly 35 samples were covered by TCR sequencing, comprising 13 persistent and 20 or so newly diagnosed Graves' disease patients. The study was registered as a clinical trial and conducted in China. Peripheral blood TCR sequencing and RNA sequencing compared persistent Graves' disease patients with newly diagnosed Graves' disease patients. Study-wide conclusions, independent of this receptor: Lower TCR Shannon entropy and fewer highly expanded clones were observed in persistent Graves' disease patients than in newly diagnosed patients, which suggested clonal expansion. The study examined only peripheral blood because the primary lesion, thyroid tissue, could not be accessed. Preferential use of TRBV28, TRBJ1-2 and TRBJ2-5 was observed in persistent disease, whereas TRBV20-1 and TRBJ2-1 were favored in newly diagnosed disease. Persistent patients shared more public clonotypes among themselves (around 2,700) than newly diagnosed patients did (about 970). Sequencing and analysis were restricted to the TCR beta chain. As a limitation, the authors acknowledged that the small sample size may reduce accuracy.

As regards this clonotype: This receptor's antigen is unknown. No much larger clonotype is one base removed from it; base qualities were not supplied.

Library method: multiplex PCR. The sequencer listed for this sample is Illumina HiSeq 4000. iRepertoire HTBI primers and Arm-PCR amplification of CDR3 regions were used to construct TCR beta libraries. Before sequencing, the PCR products underwent gel purification. On the authors' methods: A total of some 65 TRBV and 14 TRBJ segments were identified across samples and were used for gene usage analysis of CDR3 amino acid clonotypes. Filtered high-quality paired reads were merged into contigs using COPE and FqMerger. Contigs were aligned with BLAST to IMGT TRBV, TRBD and TRBJ reference genes, and CDR3 was defined per IMGT. Any clonotype with a frequency above 0.1% was classified as a highly expanded clone. Repertoire diversity was measured by Shannon entropy, and V-J evenness by the Gini coefficient. Public clonotypes were defined as clonotypes shared by more than one individual. The public reads were reanalyzed by TCRdb: fastp trimming at Q25, MiXCR alignment, in-frame beta chains only. Here each entry gathers all rows of one CDR3 protein and keeps the most common genes and DNA. None of the V and J calls come from the authors' own analysis; TCRdb made them. The table for this sample lists about 540,000 distinct CDR3 sequences; roughly 14% of them were counted only once. The ten top clones hold roughly 9.7% of the sample.

The time point label corresponds to: newly diagnosed GD, antithyroid drugs for less than 3 months. For both TCR sequencing and RNA sequencing, RNA was extracted from PBMCs in TRIzol. The diagnosis of Graves' disease followed American Thyroid Association guidelines. Patients were recruited from an endocrinology department in Xi'an, China. From each patient, around 9.3 milliliters of peripheral blood was collected into an EDTA anticoagulant tube. PBMCs were isolated by Ficoll Paque Plus density gradient separation without further T cell sorting. RNA quality was checked with an Agilent 2100 Bioanalyzer and agarose gel, and concentration with a NanoDrop 2000. The germline ends are 13 bases apart after V is trimmed by 5 bases and J by 7 bases. CDR1 SGHRS and CDR2 YFSETQ are derived from the germline V gene. The CDR3 starts with the cysteine, ends with the phenylalanine, and has 13 residues. Only the CDR3 portion is preserved as DNA: 39 bases, with reading frame beginning at the first base.

These data were also reused for a study on T cells in Graves' hyperthyroidism and ophthalmopathy. Drawing on the second study: A patient counted as having stable Graves' hyperthyroidism if no progression to ophthalmopathy occurred over 18 months of follow-up. Hyperthyroidism patients were newly diagnosed, had a disease duration of under 2 months, and were aged 18 to 65 years. Patients with uncontrolled infections, other autoimmune diseases, pregnancy or lactation were excluded. Diagnoses relied on clinical symptoms, serum thyroxine and TRAb, thyroid ultrasound and orbital computed tomography. The TCR CDR3 was subjected to a first round of RT-PCR using the HTBI primer set and the Qiagen OneStep RT-PCR kit. Blood samples also contained most of the expanded thyroid clonotypes (frequency above 0.001), which suggests that blood repertoires may reflect thyroid immune responses. Ophthalmopathy was separated from stable hyperthyroidism by a 13 V-J signature model, with approximately 90% sensitivity and about 81% specificity obtained in cross-validation and 80%/75% obtained in testing. In validation, progression to ophthalmopathy was predicted by the model with 70% to 71% sensitivity and nearly 75% specificity, a median of around 5.9 months before onset. To identify distinguishing TCR V-J signatures, a discovery cohort of about 100 patients was used, comprising 40 to 45 with Graves' ophthalmopathy and 57 with stable Graves' hyperthyroidism. Prospective prediction of ophthalmopathy was tested in an independent validation cohort consisting of some 19 hyperthyroidism patients and some 16 patients who later progressed to ophthalmopathy. For training and testing, the 100 or so patients in the discovery cohort were randomly divided in a 7:3 ratio. The study also compared thyroid tissue and blood T-cell repertoires from 6 or 7 Graves' hyperthyroidism patients. Following sampling, methimazole starting at 30 mg daily was given to hyperthyroidism patients, and high-dose intravenous methylprednisolone was given to ophthalmopathy patients. Libraries were constructed in a second round of multiplex PCR, after which size selection and purification were carried out. Sequencing of the libraries was done on an Illumina HiSeq2000 using paired-end 100 bp reads. SOAPnuke was used to process the raw data, throwing out any read that contained adapters or uncalled bases, had a mean Phred below 15, or lacked an exact constant-primer or identifier match. High-quality paired reads were merged with COPE v1.2.5, and unique nucleotide sequences were defined as clonotypes. Clonotypes were aligned to IMGT TRBV, TRBD and TRBJ reference segments using MiTCR v1.1. Analysis was restricted to V-J combinations with a frequency above 0.0001, which covered just over 98% of repertoires. The TCS score was defined as the ratio of F50 (clonal expansion) to E x V (chaos), calculated using BLOSUM62-based TCRdist between CDR3 peptides within each V-J. Welch's t-statistics and random forest reduced around 510 V-J features to 13, which were used in a naive Bayes classifier (R e1071). Sample size was not statistically predetermined, and investigators were not blinded to group allocation. According to the paper, TCR Vbeta CDR3 sequencing was carried out on about 140 peripheral blood samples, which came from fewer than 50 ophthalmopathy, roughly 75 hyperthyroidism and roughly 17 progressor patients.

This clonotype was obtained from a man aged 25 to 45 with Graves disease. Donor details come from another sample of the same person, matched by shared clones. Sequenced here: peripheral blood mononuclear cells (PBMCs), sampled at new diagnosis, from a patient treated with antithyroid drugs. This receptor chain uses TRBV5-1 and TRBJ2-1, with the D segment possibly TRBD1 or TRBD2, each aligning over 7 bases. The CDR3 corresponds to CASRAGGVNEQFF. The DNA is TGCGCCAGCAGGGCAGGGGGGGTGAATGAGCAGTTCTTC.